Listed below are T cell receptor beta chains from one sample, sequenced in a study of human T cells and chemical hapten exposure. From the RACE reads, TCRdb called clonotypes with MiXCR, one entry per CDR3 protein. The profile shows around 130,000 distinct CDR3 sequences, 9% to 10% of them singletons. Sequencing was performed on whole blood. The receptors derive from a male donor in good health. Some clones in this sample may be carry-over from other donors' samples. The CDR3 runs from the conserved cysteine through the conserved F or W. Fields, in order: CDR3 DNA, CDR3 protein, D gene, V gene, J gene, clone size. D genes are given only for firm matches. Not every row has a clone size; where given, it reads once, few, many or a size class.

CDR3nt: TGCGCCAGCAGCTCCCTGAATGAGCAGTTCTTC
CDR3aa: CASSSLNEQFF
d_gene: NA
v_gene: TRBV5-1
j_gene: TRBJ2-1
abundance: many

CDR3nt: TGCAGCGTTGAAGAGCCCGGGCGGGATGAAAAACTGTTTTTT
CDR3aa: CSVEEPGRDEKLFF
d_gene: NA
v_gene: TRBV29-1
j_gene: TRBJ1-4
abundance: few

CDR3nt: TGTGCCAGCAGCCCTCAGCCGGGACGGAACTATGGCTACACCTTC
CDR3aa: CASSPQPGRNYGYTF
d_gene: NA
v_gene: TRBV14
j_gene: TRBJ1-2
abundance: many

CDR3nt: TGCAGCGGGATGGGGAGCAGGGCCGATGGCTACACCTTC
CDR3aa: CSGMGSRADGYTF
d_gene: NA
v_gene: TRBV29-1
j_gene: TRBJ1-2
abundance: NA

CDR3nt: TGTGCCAGCAGTGGACAGGCGGGGGAAAATGAGCAGTTCTTC
CDR3aa: CASSGQAGENEQFF
d_gene: NA
v_gene: TRBV2
j_gene: TRBJ2-1
abundance: medium-sized

CDR3nt: TGTGCCAGCTCACCACCGACAGGCCTCTCTGGAAACACCATATATTTT
CDR3aa: CASSPPTGLSGNTIYF
d_gene: NA
v_gene: TRBV18
j_gene: TRBJ1-3
abundance: many

CDR3nt: TGTGCCAGCAGCTTAGTTAGATTTGAGCAGTACTTC
CDR3aa: CASSLVRFEQYF
d_gene: NA
v_gene: TRBV11-2
j_gene: TRBJ2-7
abundance: few

CDR3nt: TGTGCCAGCAGTGGGGACAGGGGCGAAACGAACACCGGGGAGCTGTTTTTT
CDR3aa: CASSGDRGETNTGELFF
d_gene: TRBD1
v_gene: TRBV25-1
j_gene: TRBJ2-2
abundance: NA

CDR3nt: TGTGCCAGCAGCTCAACTAGCGGGACCGCCTACAATGAGCAGTTCTTC
CDR3aa: CASSSTSGTAYNEQFF
d_gene: TRBD2
v_gene: TRBV11-2
j_gene: TRBJ2-1
abundance: few

CDR3nt: TGTGCCAGCAGCTTTTCCTCACAAGAGACCCAGTACTTC
CDR3aa: CASSFSSQETQYF
d_gene: NA
v_gene: TRBV7-9
j_gene: TRBJ2-5
abundance: NA

CDR3nt: TGTGCCAGCAGCCCAGGGGCGACAGGGGAAGGGAGCACAGATACGCAGTATTTT
CDR3aa: CASSPGATGEGSTDTQYF
d_gene: TRBD1
v_gene: TRBV5-5
j_gene: TRBJ2-3
abundance: many

CDR3nt: TGCAGCGTCTCCCGGGACAGGACCTACAATGAGCAGTTCTTC
CDR3aa: CSVSRDRTYNEQFF
d_gene: TRBD1
v_gene: TRBV29-1
j_gene: TRBJ2-1
abundance: few

CDR3nt: TGTGCCAGCCTTACCTCCTACAATGAGCAGTTCTTC
CDR3aa: CASLTSYNEQFF
d_gene: NA
v_gene: TRBV6-1
j_gene: TRBJ2-1
abundance: many

CDR3nt: TGTGCCAGCGAGATGATAGCGGGAGGGACCACAGATACGCAGTATTTT
CDR3aa: CASEMIAGGTTDTQYF
d_gene: TRBD2
v_gene: TRBV6-5
j_gene: TRBJ2-3
abundance: NA

CDR3nt: TGTGCCAGCAGTTACTCGGATTCAGGGGGGGGCACAGATACGCAGTATTTT
CDR3aa: CASSYSDSGGGTDTQYF
d_gene: NA
v_gene: TRBV6-5
j_gene: TRBJ2-3
abundance: NA

CDR3nt: TGTGCCAGCAGCTCATGGGAGGTTCACGAGCAGTACTTC
CDR3aa: CASSSWEVHEQYF
d_gene: NA
v_gene: TRBV5-4
j_gene: TRBJ2-7
abundance: few

CDR3nt: TGTGCCAGCAGCCCGACTGCAGGGTCCTCCTATAATTCACCCCTCCACTTT
CDR3aa: CASSPTAGSSYNSPLHF
d_gene: NA
v_gene: TRBV7-9
j_gene: TRBJ1-6
abundance: NA

CDR3nt: TGCGCCAGCAGCGCTCCGGGACTAGCGGCCTACAATGAGCAGTTCTTC
CDR3aa: CASSAPGLAAYNEQFF
d_gene: TRBD2
v_gene: TRBV5-1
j_gene: TRBJ2-1
abundance: NA

CDR3nt: TGCGCCAGCAGCCAACAGACAGGGCCGAACACTGAAGCTTTCTTT
CDR3aa: CASSQQTGPNTEAFF
d_gene: TRBD1
v_gene: TRBV4-1
j_gene: TRBJ1-1
abundance: NA

CDR3nt: TGTGCCAGCAGGTTTGGGCAGGATACGGCTGGAAACACCATATATTTT
CDR3aa: CASRFGQDTAGNTIYF
d_gene: NA
v_gene: TRBV12-3/TRBV12-4
j_gene: TRBJ1-3
abundance: many

CDR3nt: TGTGCCAGCAGTTTTGAAGGGACAGGGAACAATAATTCACCCCTCCACTTT
CDR3aa: CASSFEGTGNNNSPLHF
d_gene: TRBD1
v_gene: TRBV27
j_gene: TRBJ1-6
abundance: many

CDR3nt: TGTGCCAGCACCCTAAGGGGCACAGGGGGCTACAATGAGCAGTTCTTC
CDR3aa: CASTLRGTGGYNEQFF
d_gene: TRBD1
v_gene: TRBV27
j_gene: TRBJ2-1
abundance: many

CDR3nt: TGTGCCATCACCATAGGAGAGACCCAGTACTTC
CDR3aa: CAITIGETQYF
d_gene: NA
v_gene: TRBV10-3
j_gene: TRBJ2-5
abundance: few

CDR3nt: TGTGCCAGCAGCCCGCCCCCCTATGGCTACACCTTC
CDR3aa: CASSPPPYGYTF
d_gene: NA
v_gene: TRBV7-2
j_gene: TRBJ1-2
abundance: NA

CDR3nt: TGTGCCATCAGTGACTTCGAGGTACGGGGGACAAAATTCTCCTACAATGAGCAGTTCTTC
CDR3aa: CAISDFEVRGTKFSYNEQFF
d_gene: NA
v_gene: TRBV10-3
j_gene: TRBJ2-1
abundance: NA

CDR3nt: TGTGCCAGCAGCTTAGTGACAGGGGACCACGAGCAGTACTTC
CDR3aa: CASSLVTGDHEQYF
d_gene: TRBD1
v_gene: TRBV7-6
j_gene: TRBJ2-7
abundance: NA

CDR3nt: TGCGCCAGCAGCTGGGTGGACGAGGGAAACACTGAAGCTTTCTTT
CDR3aa: CASSWVDEGNTEAFF
d_gene: NA
v_gene: TRBV4-1
j_gene: TRBJ1-1
abundance: many

CDR3nt: TGCAGCGTTGAAGAACAGGGGGACTACGAGCAGTACTTC
CDR3aa: CSVEEQGDYEQYF
d_gene: TRBD1
v_gene: TRBV29-1
j_gene: TRBJ2-7
abundance: NA

CDR3nt: TGCAGCGCGGGACAGGGGGCAGCCTACGAGCAGTACTTC
CDR3aa: CSAGQGAAYEQYF
d_gene: TRBD1
v_gene: TRBV29-1
j_gene: TRBJ2-7
abundance: few

CDR3nt: TGCGCCAGCAGCCAAGAAGGGGGGGATTACTATGGCTACACCTTC
CDR3aa: CASSQEGGDYYGYTF
d_gene: NA
v_gene: TRBV4-3
j_gene: TRBJ1-2
abundance: NA

CDR3nt: TGTGCCAGCAGTCCTAGAGGACAGGGAAATGGCTACACCTTC
CDR3aa: CASSPRGQGNGYTF
d_gene: TRBD1
v_gene: TRBV6-6
j_gene: TRBJ1-2
abundance: NA

CDR3nt: TGTGCCAGCAGCCTGGGCGGGGGAGTTAGCACAGATACGCAGTATTTT
CDR3aa: CASSLGGGVSTDTQYF
d_gene: TRBD2
v_gene: TRBV12-3/TRBV12-4
j_gene: TRBJ2-3
abundance: NA

CDR3nt: TGTGCCAGCAGCTCCCAGAGTAACACTGAAGCTTTCTTT
CDR3aa: CASSSQSNTEAFF
d_gene: NA
v_gene: TRBV7-3
j_gene: TRBJ1-1
abundance: NA

CDR3nt: TGCAGCGTTTCGGTAACTAGCTCCTACAATGAGCAGTTCTTC
CDR3aa: CSVSVTSSYNEQFF
d_gene: NA
v_gene: TRBV29-1
j_gene: TRBJ2-1
abundance: few